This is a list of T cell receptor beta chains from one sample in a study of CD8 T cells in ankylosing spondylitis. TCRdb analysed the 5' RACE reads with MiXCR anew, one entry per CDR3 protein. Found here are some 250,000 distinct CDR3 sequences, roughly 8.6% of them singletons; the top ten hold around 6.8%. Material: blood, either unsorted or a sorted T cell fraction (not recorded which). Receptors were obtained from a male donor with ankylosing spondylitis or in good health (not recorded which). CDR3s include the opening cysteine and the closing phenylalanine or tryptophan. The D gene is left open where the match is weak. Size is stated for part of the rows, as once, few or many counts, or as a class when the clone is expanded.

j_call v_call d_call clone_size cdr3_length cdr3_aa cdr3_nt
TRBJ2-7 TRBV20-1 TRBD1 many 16 CSAVNPGQGASYEQYF TGCAGTGCTGTCAACCCGGGACAGGGGGCTTCCTACGAGCAGTACTTC
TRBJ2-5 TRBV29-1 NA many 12 CSVKPGGGAQYF TGCAGCGTCAAGCCAGGGGGAGGGGCCCAGTACTTC
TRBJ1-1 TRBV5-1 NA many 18 CASSLRVRGREVNTEAFF TGCGCCAGCAGCTTGAGGGTAAGGGGCAGGGAGGTGAACACTGAAGCTTTCTTT
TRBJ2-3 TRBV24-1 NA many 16 CATSDLGWGSTDTQYF TGTGCCACCAGTGATTTAGGTTGGGGGAGCACAGATACGCAGTATTTT
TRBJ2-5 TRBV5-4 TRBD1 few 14 CASSPGTGQETQYF TGTGCCAGCAGCCCAGGGACAGGCCAAGAGACCCAGTACTTC
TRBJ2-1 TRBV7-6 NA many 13 CASNRGGPNEQFF TGTGCCAGCAATCGGGGTGGTCCGAATGAGCAGTTCTTC
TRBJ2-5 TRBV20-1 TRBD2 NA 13 CSATLAGRETQYF TGCAGTGCTACTCTAGCGGGGAGAGAGACCCAGTACTTC
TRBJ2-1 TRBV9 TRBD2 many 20 CASSVAGTSGRAGSYNEQFF TGTGCCAGCAGCGTTGCCGGGACTAGCGGGAGGGCCGGGTCCTACAATGAGCAGTTCTTC
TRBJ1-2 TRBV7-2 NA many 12 CASSLDGYGYTF TGTGCCAGCAGCTTGGACGGCTATGGCTACACCTTC
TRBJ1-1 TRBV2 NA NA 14 CASSEQRANTEAFF TGTGCCAGCAGTGAGCAGCGGGCGAACACTGAAGCTTTCTTT
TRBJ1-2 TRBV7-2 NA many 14 CASSSAGGVYGYTF TGTGCCAGCAGCTCAGCCGGGGGAGTCTATGGCTACACCTTC
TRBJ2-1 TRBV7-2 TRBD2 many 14 CASSREASGAFQFF TGTGCCAGCAGCCGCGAAGCTAGCGGGGCTTTCCAGTTCTTC
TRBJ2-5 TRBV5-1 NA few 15 CASSSSAKTKETQYF TGCGCCAGCAGTTCTAGCGCAAAAACAAAAGAGACCCAGTACTTC
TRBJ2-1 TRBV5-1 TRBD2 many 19 CASSLRTSGGSLIYNEQFF TGCGCCAGCAGCTTACGGACTAGCGGGGGGTCACTTATATACAATGAGCAGTTCTTC
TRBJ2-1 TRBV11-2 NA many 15 CASSVQGSSYNEQFF TGTGCCAGCAGCGTACAGGGTAGCTCCTACAATGAGCAGTTCTTC
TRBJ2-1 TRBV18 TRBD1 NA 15 CASSPRGTGGGEQFF TGTGCCAGCTCACCACGGGGGACAGGGGGCGGAGAGCAGTTCTTC
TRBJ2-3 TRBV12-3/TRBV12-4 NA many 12 CASSFTADTQYF TGTGCCAGCAGCTTCACGGCAGATACGCAGTATTTT
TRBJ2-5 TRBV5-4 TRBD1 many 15 CASSLEGDRVETQYF TGTGCCAGCAGCTTGGAAGGGGACAGGGTAGAGACCCAGTACTTC
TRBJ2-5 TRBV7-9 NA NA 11 CASTQEETQYF TGTGCCAGCACCCAGGAAGAGACCCAGTACTTC
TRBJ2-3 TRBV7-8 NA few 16 CASSLGAGAFTDTQYF TGTGCCAGCAGCTTAGGTGCAGGGGCATTCACAGATACGCAGTATTTT
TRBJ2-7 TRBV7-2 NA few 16 CASSLSRTEGRNEQYF TGTGCCAGCAGCTTATCCCGGACAGAGGGGAGGAACGAGCAGTACTTC
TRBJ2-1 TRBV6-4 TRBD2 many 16 CASSERLAGVVNEQFF TGTGCCAGCAGTGAACGACTAGCGGGAGTAGTCAATGAGCAGTTCTTC
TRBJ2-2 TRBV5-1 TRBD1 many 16 CASSPGGTGSPGELFF TGCGCCAGCAGCCCTGGTGGGACAGGGAGCCCCGGGGAGCTGTTTTTT
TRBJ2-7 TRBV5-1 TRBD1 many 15 CASNSGTGISYEQYF TGCGCCAGCAACTCCGGGACAGGGATTTCCTACGAGCAGTACTTC
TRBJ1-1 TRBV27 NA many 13 CASSLGGITEAFF TGTGCCAGCAGTTTAGGGGGTATCACTGAAGCTTTCTTT
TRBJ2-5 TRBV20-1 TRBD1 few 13 CSAPRTGQETQYF TGCAGTGCCCCCCGGACAGGGCAAGAGACCCAGTACTTC
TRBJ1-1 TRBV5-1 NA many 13 CASSLAGGRGAFF TGCGCCAGCAGCTTGGCCGGGGGCCGGGGGGCTTTCTTT
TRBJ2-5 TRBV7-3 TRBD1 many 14 CASSPTGGKETQYF TGTGCCAGCAGCCCGACAGGGGGCAAAGAGACCCAGTACTTC
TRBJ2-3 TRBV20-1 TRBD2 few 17 CSARAPGLAGSTDTQYF TGCAGTGCTAGAGCTCCGGGACTAGCGGGGAGCACAGATACGCAGTATTTT
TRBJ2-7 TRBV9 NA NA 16 CASSGGAPHQAYEQYF TGTGCCAGCAGCGGTGGGGCCCCCCACCAAGCCTACGAGCAGTACTTC
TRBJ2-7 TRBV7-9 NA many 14 CASSLEHSSYEQYF TGTGCCAGCAGCTTAGAACACAGCTCCTACGAGCAGTACTTC
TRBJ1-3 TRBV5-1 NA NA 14 CASSLEARRDTIYF TGCGCCAGCAGCTTGGAGGCCAGGCGCGACACCATATATTTT
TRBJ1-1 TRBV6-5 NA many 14 CASSYSRSSAEAFF TGTGCCAGCAGTTACTCTCGGTCCTCCGCTGAAGCTTTCTTT
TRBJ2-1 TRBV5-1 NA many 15 CASSLEGKVYNEQFF TGCGCCAGCAGCTTGGAGGGGAAGGTCTACAATGAGCAGTTCTTC
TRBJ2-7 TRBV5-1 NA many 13 CASSSGDSVEQYF TGCGCCAGCAGCTCGGGGGACAGCGTCGAGCAGTACTTC
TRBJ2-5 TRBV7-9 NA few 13 CASSLVAEETQYF TGTGCCAGCAGCTTAGTAGCGGAAGAGACCCAGTACTTC
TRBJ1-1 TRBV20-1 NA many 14 CSARQRKGRTEAFF TGCAGTGCTAGACAACGGAAGGGGAGGACTGAAGCTTTCTTT
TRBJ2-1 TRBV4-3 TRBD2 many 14 CASSRGLGVNEQFF TGCGCCAGCAGCCGCGGACTAGGTGTCAATGAGCAGTTCTTC
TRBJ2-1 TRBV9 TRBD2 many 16 CASSAVGLAAYNEQFF TGTGCCAGCAGCGCCGTGGGACTAGCGGCTTACAATGAGCAGTTCTTC
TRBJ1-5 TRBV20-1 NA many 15 CSARVGPGDGQPQHF TGCAGTGCTAGAGTTGGCCCGGGGGACGGTCAGCCCCAGCATTTT
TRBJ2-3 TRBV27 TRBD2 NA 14 CASSLSQTSPPQYF TGTGCCAGCAGTTTATCTCAGACTAGCCCCCCGCAGTATTTT
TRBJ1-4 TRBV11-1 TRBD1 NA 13 CASSGTDGEKLFF TGTGCCAGCAGTGGGACAGACGGTGAAAAACTGTTTTTT
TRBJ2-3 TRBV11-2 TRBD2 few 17 CASSSDLAAGGTDTQYF TGTGCCAGCAGCTCCGATCTAGCGGCGGGTGGCACAGATACGCAGTATTTT
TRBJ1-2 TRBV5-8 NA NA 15 CASSHRDSGNYGYTF TGTGCCAGCAGCCACCGGGACTCCGGCAACTATGGCTACACCTTC
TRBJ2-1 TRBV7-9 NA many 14 CASSPTVGTNEQFF TGTGCCAGCAGCCCCACTGTCGGGACAAATGAGCAGTTCTTC
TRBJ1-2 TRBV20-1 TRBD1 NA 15 CSARGSDREVHGYTF TGCAGTGCTAGAGGCTCGGACAGGGAGGTACATGGCTACACCTTC
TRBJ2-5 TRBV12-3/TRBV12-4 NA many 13 CASRSGLQETQYF TGTGCCAGCAGATCGGGATTGCAAGAGACCCAGTACTTC
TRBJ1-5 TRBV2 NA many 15 CASTEGGGRRQPQHF TGTGCCAGCACCGAAGGCGGGGGGCGCCGGCAGCCCCAGCATTTT
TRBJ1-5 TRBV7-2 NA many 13 CASSPRRNQPQHF TGTGCCAGCAGCCCCAGGAGGAATCAGCCCCAGCATTTT
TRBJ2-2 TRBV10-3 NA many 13 CARSPGKTGELFF TGTGCCCGTAGTCCAGGAAAGACCGGGGAGCTGTTTTTT
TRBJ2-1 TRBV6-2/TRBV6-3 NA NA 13 CASRSRGSYEQFF TGTGCCAGCAGGAGTAGGGGGTCGTATGAGCAGTTCTTC
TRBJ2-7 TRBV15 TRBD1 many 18 CATSPIFPQWTGSNEQYF TGTGCCACCAGCCCAATCTTTCCACAATGGACAGGGAGTAACGAGCAGTACTTC
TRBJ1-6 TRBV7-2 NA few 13 CASSLARNSPLHF TGTGCCAGCAGCTTAGCGCGGAATTCACCCCTCCACTTT
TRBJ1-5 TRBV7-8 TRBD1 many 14 CASSFGQGYQPQHF TGTGCCAGCAGCTTTGGACAGGGTTATCAGCCCCAGCATTTT
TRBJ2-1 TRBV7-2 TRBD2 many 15 CASSRTSGNYNEQFF TGTGCCAGCAGCCGTACTAGCGGGAACTACAATGAGCAGTTCTTC
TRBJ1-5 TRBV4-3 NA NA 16 CASSQGPGTDSQPQHF TGCGCCAGCAGCCAAGGCCCGGGGACTGACAGTCAGCCCCAGCATTTT
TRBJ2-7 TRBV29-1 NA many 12 CSVESDGYEQYF TGCAGCGTTGAATCTGACGGCTACGAGCAGTACTTC
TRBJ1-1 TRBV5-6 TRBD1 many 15 CASSALDRVNTEAFF TGTGCCAGCAGCGCCCTGGACAGGGTGAACACTGAAGCTTTCTTT
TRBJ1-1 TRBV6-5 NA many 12 CASSSRRAEAFF TGTGCCAGCAGCTCGCGCCGGGCTGAAGCTTTCTTT